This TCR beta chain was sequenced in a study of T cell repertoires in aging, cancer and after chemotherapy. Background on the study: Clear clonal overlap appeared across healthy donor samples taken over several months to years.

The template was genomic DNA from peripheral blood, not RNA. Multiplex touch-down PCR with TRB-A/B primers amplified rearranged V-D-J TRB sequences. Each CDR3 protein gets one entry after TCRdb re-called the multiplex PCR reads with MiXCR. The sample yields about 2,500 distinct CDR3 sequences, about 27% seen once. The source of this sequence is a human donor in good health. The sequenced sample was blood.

The CDR3 loop is CASSQDRKAYEQYF. CDR3 sequence (DNA): TGCGCCAGCAGCCAAGATCGAAAGGCCTACGAGCAGTACTTC. The gene calls are TRBV4-3 and TRBJ2-7; the D is unclear. The length of the CDR3 is 14 residues. Trimming cost V 0 bases and J 2 bases, with 8 bases left between them. Germline CDR1 is LGHNA and CDR2 is YSLEER.